The 11 T cell receptor beta chains below were found in one sample sequenced in a study of blood T cell repertoires in COVID-19. Produced via immunoSEQ multiplex PCR; TCRdb's table is partial and in-frame only. The sample has fewer than 80,000 clones, 85% to 90% seen once; the top ten hold roughly 4.8%. The sample taken for sequencing was peripheral blood. These TCRs come from a man aged 45-65 years with acute or convalescent COVID-19.

The chain employs TRBV3-1 (or the pseudogene TRBV3-2) and TRBJ2-1; no firm D call. Germline V gene lookup returns CDR1 LGHDT and CDR2 YNNKEL (reference sequence). This CDR3 has 12 residues. Trimming took off 4 bases at V and 12 bases at J, with 13 bases between the two ends. The CDR3 sequence: CASSLSSQAQFF. The CDR3 DNA reads TGTGCCAGCAGCCTCTCATCTCAGGCGCAGTTCTTC.

The sample holds one count of this clone. The chain is built from TRBV2 and TRBJ1-1; D gene unclear. CDR3 length equals 14 residues. V was pared by 4 bases and J by 0 bases, with 9 bases between. Germline V gene lookup returns CDR1 SNHLY and CDR2 FYNNEI. The CDR3 sequence is CASSVAGVNTEAFF. CDR3 coding DNA: TGTGCCAGCAGTGTTGCCGGGGTGAACACTGAAGCTTTCTTT.

This chain connects TRBV19 to TRBJ1-1, with no clear D. CDR1 and CDR2 (germline): LNHDA, SQIVND (reference sequence). Trimming shortened V by 6 bases and J by 1 base, and 12 bases separated the two germline ends. This CDR3 comprises 14 residues. The CDR3 spells CASSPGMGNTEAFF. CDR3 nucleotide sequence: TGTGCCAGTAGCCCAGGCATGGGGAACACTGAAGCTTTCTTT.

The chain carries TRBV19 and TRBJ2-7, with 12 nucleotides matching TRBD2. V lost 8 bases and J lost 7; bases outside the gene matches: 9. CDR1 LNHDA and CDR2 SQIVND come from the germline V gene (reference sequence). The CDR3 is 14 amino acids. The CDR3 region is CASSPSGRAGEQYF. CDR3 coding DNA: TGTGCCAGTTCGCCTAGCGGGAGGGCCGGGGAGCAGTACTTC.

The gene calls are TRBV19 and TRBJ1-1; TRBD1 might be the D (5 bases). CDR3 size: 12 residues. V dropped 9 bases and J dropped 4 bases, with 12 bases sitting between them. CDR1 LNHDA and CDR2 SQIVND come from the germline V gene (reference sequence). CDR3 in DNA: TGTGCCAGCCTTACAGGCGGCACTGAAGCTTTCTTT. It encodes CASLTGGTEAFF. Supplemented by reference TRBV19 and TRBJ1-1, the full variable domain reads DGGITQSPKYLFRKEGQNVTLSCEQNLNHDAMYWYRQDPGQGLRLIYYSQIVNDFQKGDIAEGYSVSREKKESFPLTVTSAQKNPTAFYLCASLTGGTEAFFGQGTRLTVV.

This chain connects TRBV29-1 to TRBJ2-7, with 9 bases identical to TRBD1. With V trimmed by 7 bases and J by 6 bases, 7 bases remained unmatched. The CDR3 extends over 12 amino acids. From germline, CDR1 is SQVTM and CDR2 ANQGSEA. CDR3 DNA sequence: TGCAGCGCTTCCTCGGACAGGGGCGAGCAGTACTTC. It codes for CSASSDRGEQYF.

The chain has TRBV5-1 and TRBJ1-5; TRBD1 is a possible D gene (5 bases). V lost 3 bases, J lost 9 bases, and 13 bases lay in between. In germline, CDR1 is SGHRS, CDR2 YFSETQ. This CDR3 is built from 13 residues. The CDR3 DNA sequence: TGCGCCAGCAGCTATGACAGCGCAGGGCCCCAGCATTTT. It is translated as CASSYDSAGPQHF.

The gene calls are TRBV20-1 and TRBJ1-5, with TRBD1 as a possible D gene (6 bases). Trimming took off 3 bases at V and 5 bases at J, with 14 bases between the two ends. The CDR3 spans 14 residues. Germline V gives CDR1 DFQATT, CDR2 SNEGSKA (reference sequence). The CDR3 nucleotides read TGCAGTGCTAGTAGGGGGGGCAGGGATCAGCCCCAGCATTTT. Its translation: CSASRGGRDQPQHF.

This CDR3 is CASSLRGFQGQETQYF. As DNA, the CDR3 is TGTGCCAGCAGCTTAAGGGGCTTTCAGGGCCAAGAGACCCAGTACTTC. The chain employs TRBV11-3 and TRBJ2-5; TRBD1 might be the D (5 bases). The CDR3 spans 16 residues. Per germline, CDR1 SGHNT and CDR2 YENEEA. V was trimmed by 2 bases and J by 1 base, leaving 14 bases between them.

The sample holds one count of this clone. V and J are TRBV7-2 and TRBJ2-1, with 10 bases aligning to TRBD2. The V and J ends lost 2 bases and 4 bases, in that order; junction bases with no gene match: 11. Germline V CDR1 and CDR2: SGHTA, FQGNSA. CDR3 length equals 18 residues. The CDR3 region has the DNA TGTGCCAGCAGCTTAACTGGGCCTAGCGGGAGTCGGTACAATGAGCAGTTCTTC. Its protein is CASSLTGPSGSRYNEQFF. The full variable domain, its missing parts supplied by reference TRBV7-2 and TRBJ2-1, is GAGVSQSPSNKVTEKGKDVELRCDPISGHTALYWYRQSLGQGLEFLIYFQGNSAPDKSGLPSDRFSAERTGGSVSTLTIQRTQQEDSAVYLCASSLTGPSGSRYNEQFFGPGTRLTVL.

In its sample, this clone was seen once. In DNA form, the CDR3 reads TGTGCCAGCAGCTCTCGAGGGACTAGCAGGACCGGGGAGCTGTTTTTT. Translation gives CASSSRGTSRTGELFF. The V call is TRBV5-4, the J call TRBJ2-2, with 9 nucleotides matching TRBD2. The germline CDR1 and CDR2 sequences are SGHNT and YYREEE (reference sequence). This CDR3 has 16 amino acids. Germline trimming cut 3 bases from V and 5 bases from J; bases unmatched to any gene: 8.